This T cell receptor (beta chain) was retrieved from a study of cytomegalovirus exposure and HLA in healthy donors. About the research overall: Of the donors genotyped, 398 in all, about 82% fell in the Caucasian-associated ancestry cluster.

13 Jbeta primers and 60 Vbeta primers were used for the PCR. Some clones are missing from TCRdb's copy, which holds only in-frame ones; the method was immunoSEQ multiplex PCR. The sample lists about 170,000 clones, around 73% occurring once. Regarding this clone: Its target is not known.

Germline CDR1 is MNHEY and CDR2 is SVGAGI. The CDR3 contains 12 residues. Losses at the gene ends were 4 bases for V and 8 bases for J; bases not matched to a gene: 3. Study findings and constraints: Donors were assumed by presence/absence analyses to have roughly uniform sequencing depth.

The receptor comes from a woman under 30 in good health and CMV-seropositive. V is TRBV6-5 and J is TRBJ1-2; TRBD1 aligns across 8 bases. Sequencing input: PBMCs. CDR3 region: CASSSTGDGYTF. For the CDR3, the DNA is TGTGCCAGCAGTTCGACAGGGGACGGCTACACCTTC.